The entry below describes one TCR beta chain. Antigen unknown. The study ran its PCR with 60 Vbeta and 13 Jbeta primers. Here immunoSEQ multiplex PCR was the method, and the copy in TCRdb shows in-frame clones only, minus some. The sample includes some 220,000 clones, around nine tenths seen only once; the top ten take roughly 1%. The entry originates in a study of cytomegalovirus exposure and HLA in healthy donors. Germline CDR1 is SGHTA and CDR2 is FQGNSA. Trimming removed 3 bases from V and 3 bases from J, with 10 bases in between. The CDR3 extends over 14 amino acids. Study-level findings and limits: Later analysis identified a missense DCLRE1C variant that was linked to TCR beta V- and J-gene trimming. Investigators reported fewer than 200 TCR beta chains as tied to cytomegalovirus. Approximately 17,000 TCR beta sequences were associated with HLA alleles at 0.05 false discovery rate in a later analysis.

The sequenced sample consisted of PBMCs. This chain uses TRBV7-2 with TRBJ2-3; D may be TRBD1 (5 bases). The TCR originated in a woman aged 18-29 years in good health and CMV-seronegative. In DNA form, the CDR3 reads TGTGCCAGCAGCTTCAGAAGGGGTACAGATACGCAGTATTTT. This translates into CASSFRRGTDTQYF.